These 15 T cell receptor beta chains came from one sample sequenced in a study of shared clonotypes between healthy human individuals. Here immunoSEQ multiplex PCR was the method, and the copy in TCRdb shows in-frame clones only, minus some. Counted here are over a million clones, roughly 96% occurring once; the ten biggest clones make up 0.95% to 1.5%. The sample was naive CD4+ T cells sorted from blood. The subset here: CD45RA+ positively selected. All receptors come from a young man in good health.

The chain couples TRBV5-6 to TRBJ1-3, with D uncertain. Germline CDR1 reads SGHDT; CDR2 reads YYEEEE. Trimming shortened V by 1 base and J by 0 bases, and 11 bases separated the two germline ends. The CDR3 spans 16 residues. The CDR3 region is CASSLRFASSGNTIYF. The CDR3 nucleotides are TGTGCCAGCAGCTTGCGATTTGCAAGCTCTGGAAACACCATATATTTT.

The gene calls are TRBV4-3 and TRBJ2-2, with 7 nucleotides matching TRBD2. The CDR3 is 17 residues long. Trimming at V came to 4 bases and at J to 2 bases, leaving 10 bases not matched to a gene. Germline V gene sequence: CDR1 LGHNA, CDR2 YSLEER. CDR3 sequence (DNA): TGCGCCAGCAGCCGAGGTGCTAGCGGAGCTAACACCGGGGAGCTGTTTTTT. Translation gives CASSRGASGANTGELFF.

The chain links TRBV11-2 to TRBJ1-4; 9 bases align to TRBD1. The CDR3 runs to 14 residues. With V trimmed by 5 bases and J by 8 bases, 6 bases remained unmatched. In germline, CDR1 is SGHAT, CDR2 FQNNGV. The CDR3 loop reads CASSLDRGWEKLFF. In nucleotides, the CDR3 is TGTGCCAGCAGCCTCGACAGGGGGTGGGAAAAACTGTTTTTT.

This chain uses TRBV27 with TRBJ1-1; D is unresolved. V lost 3 bases and J 6 bases, leaving 14 bases between the germline ends. CDR1 is MNHEY and CDR2 is SMNVEV in the germline V gene (reference sequence). The CDR3 is 14 residues long. The CDR3 sequence is CASSFSGNNAEAFF. CDR3 nucleotides: TGTGCCAGCAGTTTTTCGGGAAACAACGCTGAAGCTTTCTTT.

This rearrangement joins TRBV18 to TRBJ2-5, with TRBD1 identical over 7 bases. In germline, CDR1 is KGHSH, CDR2 LQKENI. J gave up 1 base and V 4 bases, and 9 bases lay outside the gene matches. The CDR3 spans 16 residues. The chain's CDR3 is CASSQPSAGGQETQYF. The CDR3 DNA sequence: TGTGCCAGCTCACAACCCTCGGCAGGGGGCCAAGAGACCCAGTACTTC.

The gene calls are TRBV5-4 and TRBJ2-3; possible D gene TRBD1, 6 bases. The CDR3 sequence is 13 residues long. CDR1 and CDR2 from the germline V gene are SGHNT and YYREEE (reference sequence). V was cut by 10 bases and J by 2 bases, with 14 bases left in between. The CDR3 DNA reads TGTGCCGGCTTAGACAGGACCACAGATACGCAGTATTTT. It codes for CAGLDRTTDTQYF.

The J gene is TRBJ2-7, the V gene TRBV7-3; D is perhaps TRBD1 or TRBD2 (5 bases each). Germline CDR1 and CDR2: SGHTA and FQGTGA. Deletions cut 1 base from V and 0 bases from J, with 10 bases between. This CDR3 is built from 15 residues. The CDR3: CASSLIPGPSYEQYF. The CDR3 region has the DNA TGTGCCAGCAGCTTAATCCCGGGACCCTCCTACGAGCAGTACTTC.

The chain's CDR3 is CAISERTLNTEAFF. The CDR3 region has the DNA TGTGCCATCAGTGAGAGGACACTGAACACTGAAGCTTTCTTT. The V and J genes are TRBV10-3 and TRBJ1-1; a weak D match, TRBD1 (5 bases). With 2 bases removed from V and 0 bases from J, the gap between germline ends came to 7 bases. In germline, CDR1 is ENHRY, CDR2 SYGVKD. The CDR3 loop spans 14 amino acids.

The V call is TRBV2, the J call TRBJ2-7; D is unclear. This CDR3 spans 13 amino acids. Germline CDR1 SNHLY, CDR2 FYNNEI. The ends were cut back, 2 bases at V and 9 bases at J, with 14 bases in the middle. CDR3 in amino acids: CASSEYLELGQYF. The CDR3 DNA sequence: TGTGCCAGCAGTGAATATTTGGAATTGGGGCAGTACTTC.

Details on this clone: The sample has other DNA sequences that encode this CDR3 too. The CDR3 coding sequence is TGCGCCAGCAGCTTCGCTGGCGCCACAGATACGCAGTATTTT. Protein: CASSFAGATDTQYF. This chain uses TRBV5-1 with TRBJ2-3; D call uncertain. The CDR3 has 14 residues. Germline CDR1 and CDR2: SGHRS and YFSETQ. V lost 2 bases and J lost 2, with 9 bases in between.

The chain carries TRBV5-1 and TRBJ1-1; tentative D call: TRBD1 (6 bases). Germline CDR1 and CDR2: SGHRS and YFSETQ. The CDR3 consists of 14 residues. Trimming took 5 bases from V and 6 from J, leaving 17 bases between them. The CDR3 nucleotides are TGCGCCAGCAGTGAACAGGGACTAACACCTGAAGCTTTCTTT. Translating it yields CASSEQGLTPEAFF.

The gene calls are TRBV4-1 and TRBJ2-3; no reliable D call. The CDR3 extends over 20 amino acids. Germline V lookup: CDR1 MGHRA, CDR2 YSYEKL. The V and J ends lost 1 base and 0 bases respectively, with 23 bases between them. The CDR3 spells CASSQGGPTPTGSSTDTQYF. DNA for the CDR3: TGCGCCAGCAGCCAAGGAGGACCGACTCCCACCGGATCTAGCACAGATACGCAGTATTTT.

This clone appeared once. This chain uses TRBV18 with TRBJ2-3; 7 bases are a match to TRBD2. CDR3 size: 18 residues. The germline V gene has CDR1 KGHSH and CDR2 LQKENI. V was pared by 4 bases and J by 0 bases, with 13 bases of the junction left unmatched. The CDR3 region has the DNA TGTGCCAGCTCACTACTCCCGGTAGCGGGCCAGAGCACAGATACGCAGTATTTT. It is translated as CASSLLPVAGQSTDTQYF.

Concerning this clone itself: Different DNA sequences within this sample yield the same CDR3. The chain carries TRBV5-4 and TRBJ2-3; TRBD1 agrees at 7 bases. CDR1 and CDR2 from the germline V gene are SGHNT and YYREEE (reference sequence). CDR3 length equals 14 residues. V dropped 2 bases and J dropped 1; count of bases not matched to a gene: 1. Here the CDR3 reads CASSLGTGTDTQYF. CDR3 DNA sequence: TGTGCCAGCAGCTTAGGGACAGGCACAGATACGCAGTATTTT.

The chain has TRBV7-9 and TRBJ1-4; D gene ambiguous. The CDR3 covers 14 residues. Trimming shortened V by 5 bases and J by 0 bases, and 7 bases separated the two germline ends. Germline V gene lookup returns CDR1 SEHNR and CDR2 FQNEAQ (reference sequence). The DNA of the CDR3 is TGTGCCAGCAGCCTCGGGACAACTAATGAAAAACTGTTTTTT. It yields the protein CASSLGTTNEKLFF.